Below, 14 T cell receptor beta chains from the same sample are listed, as sequenced in a study of blood T cell repertoires in COVID-19. Profiled with immunoSEQ multiplex PCR; TCRdb holds only in-frame clones, not every one. The data contain roughly 150,000 clones, around 80% of them singletons. The specimen was peripheral blood. Receptors originate from a man in his 60s with acute or convalescent COVID-19.

This sequence joins TRBV5-6 and TRBJ2-6, with D maybe TRBD1 (5 bases). The V end lost 3 bases, the J end lost 1 base, and 8 bases lay between the germline ends. The CDR3 is 15 residues long. The V gene's germline CDR1 is SGHDT and CDR2 YYEEEE. The CDR3 here is CASSSRVSGANVLTF. The CDR3 DNA reads TGTGCCAGCAGCTCCAGGGTATCTGGGGCCAACGTCCTGACTTTC. The full variable domain, in which reference TRBV5-6 and TRBJ2-6 provide the parts outside the CDR3, is DAGVTQSPTHLIKTRGQQVTLRCSPKSGHDTVSWYQQALGQGPQFIFQYYEEEERQRGNFPDRFSGHQFPNYSSELNVNALLLGDSALYLCASSSRVSGANVLTFGAGSRLTVL.

The CDR3 here is CASSRSRDRGSGNTIYF. The CDR3 DNA sequence: TGTGCCAGCTCACGCTCCCGGGACAGGGGTAGTGGAAACACCATATATTTT. J is TRBJ1-3 and V is TRBV18; 10 bases agree with TRBD1. The CDR3 contains 17 residues. Germline lookup yields CDR1 KGHSH and CDR2 LQKENI. V shed 4 bases and J 3 bases; nucleotides not matched to a gene: 9.

This chain connects TRBV19 to TRBJ1-1, with unresolved D. V shed 1 base and J shed 6 bases, with 12 bases lying between them. This CDR3 spans 14 amino acids. Germline CDR1 is LNHDA and CDR2 is SQIVND (reference sequence). This chain's CDR3 is CASSIAAYGAEAFF. For the CDR3, the DNA is TGTGCCAGTAGTATAGCAGCCTATGGAGCTGAAGCTTTCTTT.

V is TRBV5-1 and J is TRBJ1-1; 9 nucleotides line up with TRBD1. Germline V gene data show CDR1 as SGHRS and CDR2 as YFSETQ. V gave up 4 bases and J gave up 1 base; unmatched junction bases: 5. CDR3 size: 15 residues. In DNA, the CDR3 is TGCGCCAGCAGCGCGGGGACAGGGCGGAACACTGAAGCTTTCTTT. Translated: CASSAGTGRNTEAFF.

V is TRBV4-1 and J is TRBJ2-5; D is uncertain. CDR3 size: 15 residues. Germline CDR1 and CDR2: MGHRA and YSYEKL. The V gene lost 4 bases and the J gene lost 0 bases, with 12 bases spanning the gap. The CDR3 DNA reads as TGCGCCAGCAGCCCTCTATTCACCAACCAAGAGACCCAGTACTTC. This sequence encodes CASSPLFTNQETQYF.

CDR3 in DNA: TGTGCCAGCAGCCCTCGGGACAGTAGGGCGGAGACCCAGTACTTC. This sequence encodes CASSPRDSRAETQYF. The chain recombines TRBV7-2 with TRBJ2-5; 7 bases fit TRBD1. This CDR3 is built from 15 residues. With 5 bases clipped from V and 5 bases from J, the junction kept 11 bases outside the gene matches. In germline, CDR1 is SGHTA, CDR2 FQGNSA.

The chain recombines TRBV5-5 with TRBJ1-1, with 8 bases matching TRBD1. The ends lost 2 bases at V and 3 bases at J; junction bases unmatched: 6. In germline, CDR1 is SGHKS, CDR2 YYEKEE (reference sequence). The CDR3 length is 15 residues. CDR3 in amino acids: CASSFRTGRDTEAFF. The CDR3 DNA sequence: TGTGCCAGCAGCTTCCGGACAGGGAGGGACACTGAAGCTTTCTTT.

The chain employs TRBV7-2 and TRBJ2-3; D remains ambiguous. Germline V gene sequence: CDR1 SGHTA, CDR2 FQGNSA. The CDR3 runs 12 residues. The V and J ends lost 6 bases and 6 bases respectively, with 10 bases between them. The CDR3 region is CASSTFGDTQYF. Here the CDR3 DNA reads TGTGCCAGCAGTACTTTCGGGGATACGCAGTATTTT.

This sequence joins TRBV6-6 and TRBJ2-5; a weak D match, TRBD2 (5 bases). V dropped 4 bases and J dropped 5 bases, with 17 bases sitting between them. CDR1 and CDR2 (germline): MNHNY, SVGAGI (reference sequence). The CDR3 covers 15 residues. CDR3 in amino acids: CASSSGGLRGETQYF. CDR3 sequence (DNA): TGTGCCAGCAGTTCGGGCGGGCTCCGCGGGGAGACCCAGTACTTC.

The chain is built from TRBV4-1 and TRBJ1-4; D is ambiguous. Germline loops: CDR1 MGHRA, CDR2 YSYEKL. The length of the CDR3 is 16 residues. V was clipped by 1 base and J by 4 bases, with 13 bases between them. CDR3 bases: TGCGCCAGCAGCCAAGGACGTTCCTACTATAATGAAAAACTGTTTTTT. As protein: CASSQGRSYYNEKLFF.

The J gene is TRBJ1-6, the V gene TRBV4-3; D ambiguous. CDR3 length equals 15 residues. From germline, CDR1 is LGHNA and CDR2 YSLEER. Trimming removed 3 bases from V and 2 bases from J, with 8 bases in between. DNA for the CDR3: TGCGCCAGCAGCCACACGAGCGCCTATAATTCACCCCTCCACTTT. Translated: CASSHTSAYNSPLHF.

The V call is TRBV7-3, the J call TRBJ2-2; 7 bases line up with TRBD2. Losses at the gene ends were 4 bases for V and 0 bases for J; bases not matched to a gene: 5. Germline assignment: CDR1 SGHTA and CDR2 FQGTGA. The CDR3 totals 16 residues. CDR3 coding DNA: TGTGCCAGCAGCTCGAGCGGGGCCGCGAACACCGGGGAGCTGTTTTTT. Amino acids: CASSSSGAANTGELFF.

The V and J genes are TRBV30 and TRBJ1-4; TRBD1 is a possible D gene (5 bases). CDR3 length: 12 amino acids. The V end was cut by 2 bases, the J end by 8 bases, with 9 bases between. Germline CDR1 is GTSNPN and CDR2 is SVGIG (reference sequence). The CDR3 reads CAWSKGAEKLFF. Written as DNA, the CDR3 is TGTGCCTGGAGTAAAGGGGCCGAAAAACTGTTTTTT.

The chain couples TRBV12-5 to TRBJ2-1, with D hard to call. This CDR3 spans 19 amino acids. Looked up from germline, CDR1 is LGHNT and CDR2 is FRNRAP. The V and J ends lost 0 bases and 2 bases respectively, with 20 bases between them. This CDR3 is CASGLVRLSWAATYNEQFF. CDR3 nucleotides: TGTGCTAGTGGTTTGGTAAGGTTAAGCTGGGCAGCCACCTACAATGAGCAGTTCTTC.